Listed below are T cell receptor beta chains from one sample, sequenced in a study of PD-L1 blockade in urothelial cancer. Sequencing was performed with immunoSEQ multiplex PCR; in TCRdb, only in-frame clones are kept and a portion is missing. The repertoire includes approximately 120,000 clones, roughly 88% of them detected once, and 2.4% sits in the top ten. The sequenced sample was PBMCs, obtained around atezolizumab (anti-PD-L1) treatment. Receptors were obtained from a man aged 45-60 years with urothelial cancer. Both conserved end residues are part of each CDR3.

>TRBJ1-2|TRBV18
CASSPLADYGYTF
>TRBJ2-1|TRBV11-3
CASSLDRRGRAYNEQFF
>TRBJ2-3|TRBV10-3
CAISESSVPSEAQYF
>TRBJ2-7|TRBV28
CASSLWTSGGEDYEQYF
>TRBJ1-5|TRBV28
CASRNPGGGNQPQHF
>TRBJ1-1|TRBV28
CASSRQGMNTEAFF
>TRBJ2-5|TRBV5-1
CASSLAGRALETQYF
>TRBJ1-5|TRBV2
CASKRDNQPQHF
>TRBJ2-2|TRBV11-3
CASSLGRARRVLFSGELFF
>TRBJ2-1|TRBV5-1
CASSIAGGPSNEQFF
>TRBJ2-3|TRBV13
CASSTEDTVPGLADLGRTDTQYF
>TRBJ2-3|TRBV6-6
CASTGGRADTQYF
>TRBJ2-5|TRBV5-1
CASSKRAGVGEETQYF
>TRBJ2-1|TRBV11-2
CASSLGPLAGYNEQFF
>TRBJ1-2|TRBV7-9
CASSRSTGTSHYGYTF
>TRBJ2-7|TRBV4-1
CASSQVSLLQDSYEQYF
>TRBJ2-1|TRBV5-4
CASSRRVGSSYNEQFF
>TRBJ2-1|TRBV13
CASTGLAGSKITSYNEQFF
>TRBJ2-7|TRBV4-2
CASSHSGTSGMGSLNEQYF
>TRBJ2-1|TRBV5-1
CASSPRLAGDGEQFF
>TRBJ2-1|TRBV4-1
CASSQGQGSYNEQFF
>TRBJ2-5|TRBV6-1
CASSGRPLGGMPQETQYF
>TRBJ2-1|TRBV18
CASSPGLAGGLYEQFF